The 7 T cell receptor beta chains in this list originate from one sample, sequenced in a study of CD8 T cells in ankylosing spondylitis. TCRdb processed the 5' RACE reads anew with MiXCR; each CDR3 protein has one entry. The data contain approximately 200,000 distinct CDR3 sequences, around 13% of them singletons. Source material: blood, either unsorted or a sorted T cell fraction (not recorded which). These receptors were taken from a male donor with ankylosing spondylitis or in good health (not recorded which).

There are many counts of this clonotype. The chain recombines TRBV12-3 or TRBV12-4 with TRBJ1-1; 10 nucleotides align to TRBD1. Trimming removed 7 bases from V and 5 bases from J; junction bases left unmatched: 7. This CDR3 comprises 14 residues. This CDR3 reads CASTDGQGDTEAFF. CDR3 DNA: TGTGCCAGCACTGATGGACAGGGGGATACTGAAGCTTTCTTT.

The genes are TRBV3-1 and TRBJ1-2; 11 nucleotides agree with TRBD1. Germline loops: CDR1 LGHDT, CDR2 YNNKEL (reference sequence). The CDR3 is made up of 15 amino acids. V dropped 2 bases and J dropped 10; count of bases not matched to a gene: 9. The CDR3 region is CASSQFTGTGGVYTF. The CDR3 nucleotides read TGTGCCAGCAGCCAATTCACCGGGACAGGGGGGGTCTACACCTTC.

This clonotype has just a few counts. The CDR3 DNA sequence: TGTGCCAGCAGTTTATCGGGTGGACAGGGGAACTACGAGCAGTACTTC. It is translated as CASSLSGGQGNYEQYF. The gene calls are TRBV27 and TRBJ2-7, with 9 bases that match TRBD1. The CDR3 extends over 16 amino acids. Germline-derived CDR1 and CDR2 are MNHEY and SMNVEV (reference sequence). Trimming removed 0 bases from V and 3 bases from J; junction bases left unmatched: 6.

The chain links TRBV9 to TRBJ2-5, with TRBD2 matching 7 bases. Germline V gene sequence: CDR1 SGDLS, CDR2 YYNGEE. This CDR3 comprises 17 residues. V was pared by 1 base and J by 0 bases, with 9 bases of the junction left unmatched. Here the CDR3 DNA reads TGTGCCAGCAGCGTAACCCCCGCGGGAGCGGACCAAGAGACCCAGTACTTC. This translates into CASSVTPAGADQETQYF.

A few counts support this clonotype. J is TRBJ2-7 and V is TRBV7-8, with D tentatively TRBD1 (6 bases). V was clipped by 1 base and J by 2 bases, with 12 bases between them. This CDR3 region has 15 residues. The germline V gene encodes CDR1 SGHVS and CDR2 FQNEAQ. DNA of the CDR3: TGTGCCAGCAGCTTAGGGGGGCGAGGCGCCTACGAGCAGTACTTC. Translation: CASSLGGRGAYEQYF.

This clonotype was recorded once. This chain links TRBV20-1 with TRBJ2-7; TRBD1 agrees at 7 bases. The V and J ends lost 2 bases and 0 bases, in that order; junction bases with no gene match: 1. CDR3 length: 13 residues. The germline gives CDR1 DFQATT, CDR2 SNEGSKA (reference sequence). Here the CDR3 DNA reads TGCAGTGCTAGAAGGACAGGCTCCTACGAGCAGTACTTC. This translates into CSARRTGSYEQYF.

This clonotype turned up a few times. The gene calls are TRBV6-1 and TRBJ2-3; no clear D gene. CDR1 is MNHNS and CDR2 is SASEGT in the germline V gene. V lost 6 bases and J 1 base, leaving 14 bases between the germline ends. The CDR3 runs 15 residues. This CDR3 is CASSPTMDGTDTQYF. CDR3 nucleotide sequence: TGTGCCAGCAGCCCCACCATGGACGGCACAGATACGCAGTATTTT.